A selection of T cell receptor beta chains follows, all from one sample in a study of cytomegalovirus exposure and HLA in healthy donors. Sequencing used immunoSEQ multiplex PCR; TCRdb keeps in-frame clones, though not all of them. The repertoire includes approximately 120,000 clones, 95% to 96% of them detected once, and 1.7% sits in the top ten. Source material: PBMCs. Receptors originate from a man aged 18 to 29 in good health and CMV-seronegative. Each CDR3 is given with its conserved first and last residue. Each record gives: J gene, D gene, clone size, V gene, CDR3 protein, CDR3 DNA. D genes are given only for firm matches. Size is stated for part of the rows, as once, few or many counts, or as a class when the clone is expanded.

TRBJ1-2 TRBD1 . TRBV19 CASSTGTGGGYGYTF TGTGCCAGTAGCACCGGGACAGGGGGCGGCTATGGCTACACCTTC
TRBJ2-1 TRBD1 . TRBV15 CATGDRNRGNEQFF TGTGCCACGGGCGACAGGAACAGGGGGAATGAGCAGTTCTTC
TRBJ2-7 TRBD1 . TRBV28 CASSFPGGYEQYF TGTGCCAGCAGTTTTCCAGGGGGCTACGAGCAGTACTTC
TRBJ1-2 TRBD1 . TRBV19 CASRTGTGGSYGYTF TGTGCCAGTAGAACCGGGACAGGAGGTAGCTATGGCTACACCTTC
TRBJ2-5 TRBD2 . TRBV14 CASSPRPGEFGGETQYF TGTGCCAGCAGCCCACGCCCGGGTGAATTCGGGGGGGAGACCCAGTACTTC
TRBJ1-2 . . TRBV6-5 CASSYSGGRRDGYTF TGTGCCAGCAGTTACTCGGGAGGGAGGAGGGATGGCTACACCTTC
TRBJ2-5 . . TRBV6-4 CASSRLGGETQYF TGTGCCAGCAGTAGGCTCGGAGGGGAGACCCAGTACTTC
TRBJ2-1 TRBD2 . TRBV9 CASSPRAGGSHEQFF TGTGCCAGCAGCCCCCGAGCGGGAGGGTCCCATGAGCAGTTCTTC
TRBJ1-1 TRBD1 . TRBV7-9 CASTRQGASMNTEAFF TGTGCCAGCACCAGACAGGGGGCGAGTATGAACACTGAAGCTTTCTTT
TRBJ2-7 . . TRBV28 CASSFGGSAYEQYF TGTGCCAGCAGTTTTGGCGGGTCAGCCTACGAGCAGTACTTC
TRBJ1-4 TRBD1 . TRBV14 CASSQRPMTGNEKLFF TGTGCCAGCAGCCAAAGGCCCATGACAGGGAATGAAAAACTGTTTTTT
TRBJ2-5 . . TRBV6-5 CASRGTGVSHETQYF TGTGCCAGCAGAGGAACGGGAGTTTCTCATGAGACCCAGTACTTC
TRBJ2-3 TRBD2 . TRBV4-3 CASSQDPGGPADTQYF TGCGCCAGCAGCCAAGATCCGGGAGGGCCGGCAGATACGCAGTATTTT
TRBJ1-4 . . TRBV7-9 CASSLWRTGINEKLFF TGTGCCAGCAGCTTATGGAGAACAGGGATTAATGAAAAACTGTTTTTT
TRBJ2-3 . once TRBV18 CASSPLSGRQTTDTQYF TGTGCCAGCTCACCACTAAGTGGGCGCCAGACCACAGATACGCAGTATTTT
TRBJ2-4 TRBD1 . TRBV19 CASSMSQGARTKNIQYF TGTGCCAGTAGTATGAGCCAGGGGGCTCGAACCAAAAACATTCAGTACTTC
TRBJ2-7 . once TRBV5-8 CASSLIPGPYEQYF TGTGCCAGCAGCTTGATACCAGGGCCCTACGAGCAGTACTTC
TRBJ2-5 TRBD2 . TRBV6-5 CASSFASGQETQYF TGTGCCAGCAGTTTTGCTAGCGGTCAAGAGACCCAGTACTTC
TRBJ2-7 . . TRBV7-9 CASSHTGSSYEQYF TGTGCCAGCAGCCATACGGGGAGCTCCTACGAGCAGTACTTC
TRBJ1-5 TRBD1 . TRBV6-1 CASIGDRALRQPQHF TGTGCCAGCATCGGAGACAGGGCCCTGAGGCAGCCCCAGCATTTT
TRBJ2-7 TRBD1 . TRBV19 CASSMDTGEHYEQYF TGTGCCAGTAGTATGGATACAGGGGAACACTACGAGCAGTACTTC
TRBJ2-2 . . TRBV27 CASSPRYGELFF TGTGCCAGCAGCCCTCGGTACGGGGAGCTGTTTTTT
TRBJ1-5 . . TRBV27 CASRLGGGQPQHF TGTGCCAGCAGACTGGGGGGTGGTCAGCCCCAGCATTTT
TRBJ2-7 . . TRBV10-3 CAISEGGSMSEQYF TGTGCCATCAGTGAGGGAGGGAGTATGTCCGAGCAGTACTTC
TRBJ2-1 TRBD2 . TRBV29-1 CSVWRGDSYNEQFF TGCAGCGTATGGCGGGGGGACTCCTACAATGAGCAGTTCTTC
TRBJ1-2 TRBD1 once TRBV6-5 CASSEDRDNYGYTF TGTGCCAGCAGTGAAGACAGGGACAACTATGGCTACACCTTC
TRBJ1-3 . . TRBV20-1 CSASPADTIYF TGCAGTGCTAGCCCCGCGGACACCATATATTTT
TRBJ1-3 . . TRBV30 CAWSYRRPSGNTIYF TGTGCCTGGAGCTACAGGCGGCCGTCTGGAAACACCATATATTTT
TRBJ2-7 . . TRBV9 CASSDGTLPYEQYF TGTGCCAGCAGCGACGGGACTCTACCCTACGAGCAGTACTTC
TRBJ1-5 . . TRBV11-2 CASSLDRNNQPQHF TGTGCCAGCAGCCTCGACAGGAACAATCAGCCCCAGCATTTT
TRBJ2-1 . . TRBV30 CAWADISDRGGMWEQFF TGTGCCTGGGCGGACATCAGTGACCGGGGCGGGATGTGGGAGCAGTTCTTC
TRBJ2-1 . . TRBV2 CASSELGSPYNEQFF TGTGCCAGCAGTGAACTCGGGAGCCCCTACAATGAGCAGTTCTTC
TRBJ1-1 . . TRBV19 CASNRRTPGGAEAFF TGTGCCAGTAACCGAAGGACTCCGGGGGGGGCTGAAGCTTTCTTT
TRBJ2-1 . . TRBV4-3 CASSQAAGTPGGEQFF TGCGCCAGCAGCCAAGCCGCCGGGACGCCCGGGGGTGAGCAGTTCTTC
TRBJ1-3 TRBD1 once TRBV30 CAWDPEGQGAGNTIYF TGTGCCTGGGACCCTGAAGGACAGGGTGCTGGAAACACCATATATTTT
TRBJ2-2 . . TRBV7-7 CASSLGTGRAGELFF TGTGCTAGCAGCTTGGGAACGGGAAGGGCCGGGGAGCTGTTTTTT
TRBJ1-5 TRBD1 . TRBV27 CASSPGQGQWPQHF TGTGCCAGCAGTCCAGGACAGGGGCAATGGCCCCAGCATTTT
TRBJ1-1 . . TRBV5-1 CASSLEAAQGTEAFF TGCGCCAGCAGCTTGGAAGCTGCCCAGGGCACTGAAGCTTTCTTT
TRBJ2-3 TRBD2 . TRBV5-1 CASSLGNNRLAGSPSDTQYF TGCGCCAGCAGCTTGGGGAATAACAGACTAGCGGGCTCGCCCTCAGATACGCAGTATTTT
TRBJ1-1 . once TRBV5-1 CASSLREVPTEAFF TGCGCCAGCAGCTTACGGGAGGTCCCCACTGAAGCTTTCTTT
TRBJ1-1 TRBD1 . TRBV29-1 CSVEGTGKGNTEAFF TGCAGCGTTGAAGGGACAGGGAAGGGGAACACTGAAGCTTTCTTT